The 18 T cell receptor beta chains reported below all come from one sample, sequenced in a study. TCRdb re-called the RT-PCR reads with MiXCR, one entry per CDR3 protein. This table has approximately 720,000 distinct CDR3 sequences, approximately 15% appearing once. Specimen: memory CD4+ T cells from blood. These receptors were taken from a female donor in good health, serving as a healthy control.

This clonotype was picked up a small number of times. V and J are TRBV12-3 or TRBV12-4 and TRBJ2-1, with D uncertain. This CDR3 contains 13 residues. Trimming pared 3 bases from V and 5 bases from J, leaving 8 bases between. CDR3 in DNA: TGTGCCAGCAGTTTTGCCTACGACAATGAGCAGTTCTTC. Protein: CASSFAYDNEQFF.

A few counts support this clonotype. The chain links TRBV5-1 to TRBJ1-6, with a weak D call TRBD1 (5 bases). CDR3 length: 12 residues. The V and J ends lost 5 bases and 8 bases respectively, with 8 bases between them. From germline, CDR1 is SGHRS and CDR2 YFSETQ. This CDR3 reads CASSGGDSPLHF. The CDR3, as DNA: TGCGCCAGCAGTGGGGGGGATTCACCCCTCCACTTT.

This clonotype has ten or more counts. The V call is TRBV12-3 or TRBV12-4, the J call TRBJ2-3; D ambiguous. There are 15 residues in the CDR3. The ends were cut back, 3 bases at V and 1 base at J, with 11 bases in the middle. The CDR3 is CASSFLGRGTDTQYF. The CDR3 region has the DNA TGTGCCAGCAGTTTTTTGGGCCGGGGCACAGATACGCAGTATTTT.

This clonotype was picked up many times. This rearrangement joins TRBV20-1 to TRBJ2-5; D possibly corresponds to TRBD2 (6 bases). V lost 6 bases, J lost 4 bases, and 15 bases lay in between. CDR1 is DFQATT and CDR2 is SNEGSKA in the germline V gene (reference sequence). This CDR3 is 13 amino acids long. The CDR3 protein is CSASRDFAETQYF. For the CDR3, the DNA is TGCAGTGCGAGCCGGGACTTCGCAGAGACCCAGTACTTC.

This chain uses TRBV19 with TRBJ2-1; 10 bases agree with TRBD2. The CDR3 is 15 residues long. Losses at the gene ends were 7 bases for V and 3 bases for J; bases not matched to a gene: 6. The V gene's germline CDR1 is LNHDA and CDR2 SQIVND (reference sequence). CDR3 sequence: CASKPGLAFYNEQFF. DNA for the CDR3: TGTGCCAGTAAACCGGGACTAGCGTTCTACAATGAGCAGTTCTTC.

The chain recombines TRBV13 with TRBJ2-1; no firm D call. The V end was cut by 2 bases, the J end by 4 bases, with 15 bases between. The germline CDR1 and CDR2 sequences are PRHDT and FYEKMQ (reference sequence). This CDR3 has 16 residues. The CDR3, as DNA: TGTGCCAGCAGCTTAATGACCGTGGGTCGGTACAATGAGCAGTTCTTC. Translating it yields CASSLMTVGRYNEQFF.

In this sample, this clonotype turned up many times. The V and J genes are TRBV11-2 and TRBJ2-3; maybe TRBD1 (6 bases). V lost 5 bases and J lost 8, with 11 bases in between. Germline lookup yields CDR1 SGHAT and CDR2 FQNNGV. The CDR3 runs 12 residues. This chain's CDR3 is CASSQTGITQYF. CDR3 DNA: TGTGCCAGCAGCCAAACAGGGATTACGCAGTATTTT.

The sample holds a few counts of this clonotype. The V gene is TRBV20-1, the J gene TRBJ2-5; D is tentatively TRBD1 or TRBD2 (5 bases each). CDR1 is DFQATT, CDR2 SNEGSKA, per germline (reference sequence). Trimming took off 3 bases at V and 2 bases at J, with 10 bases between the two ends. The CDR3 length is 13 residues. CDR3 residues: CSASPGAQETQYF. The CDR3 region has the DNA TGCAGTGCTAGCCCCGGGGCGCAAGAGACCCAGTACTTC.

This clonotype was recorded at least ten times. V is TRBV7-2 and J is TRBJ2-7, with 7 bases identical to TRBD1. CDR1 and CDR2 (germline): SGHTA, FQGNSA. The CDR3 consists of 14 residues. Losses at the gene ends were 9 bases for V and 4 bases for J; bases not matched to a gene: 12. The CDR3 region has the DNA TGTGCCAGTGGGACAGCAAGTGGGTGGTACGAGCAGTACTTC. Encoded protein: CASGTASGWYEQYF.

This clonotype was observed a few times. V is TRBV11-3 and J is TRBJ2-1, with TRBD1 identical over 7 bases. CDR3 length equals 15 residues. Germline V gene lookup returns CDR1 SGHNT and CDR2 YENEEA. The V gene end was trimmed by 4 bases and the J gene end by 4 bases; junction bases not matched to a gene: 7. The CDR3: CASSYGSGQYNEQFF. CDR3 nucleotides: TGTGCCAGCAGCTACGGTTCGGGACAGTACAATGAGCAGTTCTTC.

This clonotype was counted at least ten times. The chain uses TRBV4-3 and TRBJ1-5, with a weak D call TRBD1 (5 bases). In germline, CDR1 is LGHNA, CDR2 YSLEER. The CDR3 sequence is 13 residues long. V lost 0 bases and J lost 6, with 6 bases in between. The CDR3, as DNA: TGCGCCAGCAGCCAAGATCAGGGTCAGCCCCAGCATTTT. Amino acid sequence: CASSQDQGQPQHF.

The chain is built from TRBV27 and TRBJ2-6, with D possibly matching TRBD2 (5 bases). The V and J ends lost 0 bases and 2 bases respectively, with 5 bases between them. This CDR3 has 15 amino acids. Germline CDR1 and CDR2: MNHEY and SMNVEV (reference sequence). CDR3 protein: CASSLSRAGANVLTF. CDR3 DNA: TGTGCCAGCAGTTTATCGAGGGCTGGGGCCAACGTCCTGACTTTC.

The chain couples TRBV6-4 to TRBJ2-2, with D perhaps matching TRBD1 (5 bases). In germline, CDR1 is MRHNA, CDR2 SNTAGT. The length of the CDR3 is 14 residues. Trimming took off 5 bases at V and 1 base at J, with 8 bases between the two ends. The CDR3 DNA follows: TGTGCCAGCAGTTTGACAGAGAACACCGGGGAGCTGTTTTTT. It codes for CASSLTENTGELFF.

This clonotype was seen a single time. The V call is TRBV27, the J call TRBJ2-3; D is uncertain. Trimming shortened V by 0 bases and J by 6 bases, and 10 bases separated the two germline ends. This CDR3 has 14 amino acids. Germline V CDR1 and CDR2: MNHEY, SMNVEV (reference sequence). The CDR3 here is CASSLSRQRDTQYF. The CDR3 nucleotides are TGTGCCAGCAGTTTATCAAGGCAGAGGGATACGCAGTATTTT.

J is TRBJ2-3 and V is TRBV30; no definite D call. Trimming shortened V by 0 bases and J by 8 bases, and 9 bases separated the two germline ends. The V gene's germline CDR1 is GTSNPN and CDR2 SVGIG (reference sequence). This CDR3 spans 12 amino acids. The CDR3 here is CAWSVVAPTQYF. The CDR3 region has the DNA TGTGCCTGGAGTGTTGTGGCCCCTACGCAGTATTTT.

The rearrangement links TRBV5-5 to TRBJ1-6; no clear D gene. The CDR3 extends over 14 amino acids. The germline V gene has CDR1 SGHKS and CDR2 YYEKEE (reference sequence). Trimming pared 4 bases from V and 10 bases from J, leaving 15 bases between. This CDR3 is CASSPSSPESPLHF. CDR3 DNA sequence: TGTGCCAGCAGCCCCTCGTCCCCTGAGTCACCCCTCCACTTT.

This clonotype came up a few times. The chain recombines TRBV7-2 with TRBJ2-3; TRBD1 is a possible D gene (6 bases). The CDR3 length is 14 residues. CDR1 and CDR2 from the germline V gene are SGHTA and FQGNSA. V lost 5 bases, J lost 4 bases, and 13 bases lay in between. CDR3 bases: TGTGCCAGCAGCGCGCGGACAGTCCCAGATACGCAGTATTTT. Translated, it gives CASSARTVPDTQYF. Drawing the rest from reference TRBV7-2 and TRBJ2-3, the complete variable domain is GAGVSQSPSNKVTEKGKDVELRCDPISGHTALYWYRQSLGQGLEFLIYFQGNSAPDKSGLPSDRFSAERTGGSVSTLTIQRTQQEDSAVYLCASSARTVPDTQYFGPGTRLTVL.

This clonotype was seen more than once but under ten times. V gene TRBV10-3 combines with J gene TRBJ2-1; D remains unclear. The length of the CDR3 is 11 residues. V was shortened by 6 bases and J by 7 bases, with 7 bases between the two germline ends. Germline loops: CDR1 ENHRY, CDR2 SYGVKD. As DNA, the CDR3 is TGTGCCATCAGCCCCTCGAATGAGCAGTTCTTC. Translated: CAISPSNEQFF.